Following are 22 T cell receptor beta chains from one sample sequenced in a study of blood T cell repertoires in COVID-19. Only in-frame clones appear in the TCRdb table, and some are missing; sequencing was by immunoSEQ multiplex PCR. The table lists roughly 140,000 clones, approximately 87% of them singletons. Sequenced: PBMCs or T cells enriched from blood (not recorded which). The origin of the receptors is a man between 45 and 60 years old in a cohort exposed to, infected with or recovered from COVID-19 (not recorded which).

V is TRBV7-9 and J is TRBJ2-7, with TRBD1 matching 9 bases. This CDR3 spans 18 amino acids. Germline assignment: CDR1 SEHNR and CDR2 FQNEAQ (reference sequence). V shed 6 bases and J 5 bases; nucleotides not matched to a gene: 20. Here the CDR3 DNA reads TGTGCCAGCAGTCTCCGAGCGCTGGGACAGGGACGCATCAACGAGCAGTACTTC. Translated: CASSLRALGQGRINEQYF.

V is TRBV5-1 and J is TRBJ2-1; 11 nucleotides align to TRBD2. V shed 0 bases, J shed 0 bases, and the junction held 14 bases outside the gene matches. Germline CDR1 and CDR2: SGHRS and YFSETQ. The CDR3 extends over 21 amino acids. This chain's CDR3 is CASSLGAPGTSGPFSYNEQFF. Written as DNA, the CDR3 is TGCGCCAGCAGCTTGGGGGCTCCCGGGACTAGCGGTCCCTTCTCCTACAATGAGCAGTTCTTC.

V is TRBV24-1 and J is TRBJ1-2, with a tentative D call TRBD1 (5 bases). Trimming shortened V by 12 bases and J by 4 bases, and 11 bases separated the two germline ends. This CDR3 has 11 residues. Germline values: CDR1 KGHDR, CDR2 SFDVKD. The CDR3 is CAAGRCYGYTF. The CDR3 DNA sequence: TGTGCCGCGGGACGGTGCTATGGCTACACCTTC.

This clone was seen a single time. The chain recombines TRBV5-4 with TRBJ2-3; 9 bases are a match to TRBD2. This CDR3 region has 16 residues. From germline, CDR1 is SGHNT and CDR2 YYREEE (reference sequence). V shed 1 base, J shed 5 bases, and the junction held 8 bases outside the gene matches. CDR3: CASSLLLAGGQDTQYF. DNA for the CDR3: TGTGCCAGCAGCTTGCTACTTGCGGGGGGGCAAGATACGCAGTATTTT.

In this sample, this clone turned up a few times. The rearrangement links TRBV14 to TRBJ1-5; D is undetermined. The CDR3 sequence is 13 residues long. Trimming removed 2 bases at V and 7 bases at J, with 9 bases between. From germline, CDR1 is SGHDN and CDR2 FVKESK. CDR3 DNA sequence: TGTGCCAGCAGCCAATACGGTTTCCAGCCCCAGCATTTT. This gives the protein CASSQYGFQPQHF.

V usage is TRBV28 and J usage is TRBJ1-5, with 7 bases aligning to TRBD1. CDR1 and CDR2 from the germline V gene are MDHEN and SYDVKM. The trim removed 3 bases at V and 5 bases at J, leaving 4 bases unmatched. This CDR3 has 14 amino acids. The CDR3 loop is CASSLFRGDQPQHF. CDR3 coding DNA: TGTGCCAGCAGTTTGTTCAGGGGGGATCAGCCCCAGCATTTT.

The rearrangement joins TRBV5-1 to TRBJ2-7; 8 bases are shared with TRBD1. The CDR3 is made up of 13 amino acids. V shed 3 bases, J shed 5 bases, and the junction held 4 bases outside the gene matches. Germline CDR1 is SGHRS and CDR2 is YFSETQ. Here the CDR3 reads CASSWTGRNEQYF. The CDR3 DNA is TGCGCCAGCAGCTGGACAGGGAGGAACGAGCAGTACTTC.

This clone was counted between two and nine times. The chain uses TRBV28 and TRBJ1-1; TRBD1 might be the D (5 bases). The CDR3 totals 12 residues. Germline assignment: CDR1 MDHEN and CDR2 SYDVKM. The germline V and J ends were trimmed by 4 bases and 3 bases, with 6 bases remaining between them. The CDR3 nucleotides are TGTGCCAGCAGTTCGGGGGACACTGAAGCTTTCTTT. It codes for CASSSGDTEAFF.

CDR3 bases: TGTGCCAGCAGTGATCCGGGACTCCTCACTAGGAGGTCCTACAATGAGCAGTTCTTC. Its protein product is CASSDPGLLTRRSYNEQFF. This chain connects TRBV3-1 (or the pseudogene TRBV3-2) to TRBJ2-1; TRBD2 is a possible D gene (6 bases). Trimming left V 6 bases short and J 1 base short, with 25 bases between. The CDR3 sequence is 19 residues long. CDR1 and CDR2 (germline): LGHDT, YNNKEL (reference sequence).

In this sample, this clone turned up a few times. The gene calls are TRBV5-1 and TRBJ1-6, with D possibly matching TRBD1 (6 bases). This CDR3 has 15 amino acids. Trimming took 3 bases from V and 7 from J, leaving 14 bases between them. Germline assignment: CDR1 SGHRS and CDR2 YFSETQ. CDR3 in amino acids: CASSWTERDNSPLHF. The CDR3, as DNA: TGCGCCAGCAGCTGGACAGAGAGGGACAATTCACCCCTCCACTTT.

The chain is built from TRBV7-9 and TRBJ2-5, with D tentatively TRBD1 (5 bases). Trimming took off 4 bases at V and 5 bases at J, with 20 bases between the two ends. CDR1 SEHNR and CDR2 FQNEAQ come from the germline V gene (reference sequence). CDR3 length: 16 amino acids. The CDR3 sequence is CASSSPLGAGYETQYF. The CDR3 DNA reads as TGTGCCAGCAGCTCCCCCCTTGGGGCAGGGTATGAGACCCAGTACTTC.

The chain is built from TRBV6-4 and TRBJ1-1; possibly TRBD1 for D (5 bases). The CDR3 has 16 residues. V lost 6 bases and J lost 5, with 22 bases in between. Looked up from germline, CDR1 is MRHNA and CDR2 is SNTAGT. The CDR3 is CASSPWVGQRLTEAFF. The CDR3, as DNA: TGTGCCAGCAGCCCCTGGGTAGGACAAAGGTTAACTGAAGCTTTCTTT.

CDR3 bases: TGTGCCATCAGTGAGTCCCGCGCTGGAAACACCATATATTTT. Translating gives CAISESRAGNTIYF. The chain uses TRBV10-3 and TRBJ1-3; D is unclear. The CDR3 is 14 amino acids. Germline assignment: CDR1 ENHRY and CDR2 SYGVKD. Trimming left V 0 bases short and J 2 bases short, with 5 bases between.

CDR3 coding DNA: TGTGCCAGCGGGCAGCCCAACACCGGGGAGCTGTTTTTT. Protein product: CASGQPNTGELFF. This rearrangement joins TRBV6-5 to TRBJ2-2; D uncertain. CDR1 is MNHEY, CDR2 SVGAGI, per germline. Trimming removed 8 bases from V and 2 bases from J, with 9 bases in between. The CDR3 spans 13 residues.

The J gene is TRBJ1-6, the V gene TRBV7-2; tentatively, D is TRBD1 (5 bases). The germline V and J ends were trimmed by 5 bases and 6 bases, with 17 bases remaining between them. Looked up from germline, CDR1 is SGHTA and CDR2 is FQGNSA. The CDR3 totals 16 residues. In DNA, the CDR3 is TGTGCCAGCAGCCCGTCATTTCCTAGGGGTAATTCACCCCTCCACTTT. Translated: CASSPSFPRGNSPLHF.

This clone has more than one count but fewer than ten. V and J are TRBV19 and TRBJ1-2; D ambiguous. The ends were cut back, 0 bases at V and 7 bases at J, with 15 bases in the middle. The CDR3 covers 15 residues. Germline CDR1 LNHDA, CDR2 SQIVND (reference sequence). In nucleotides, the CDR3 is TGTGCCAGTAGTATAGAGGAGGCTCGCGTATCTGGCTACACCTTC. It codes for CASSIEEARVSGYTF. Full variable domain (remainder filled in from reference TRBV19 and TRBJ1-2): DGGITQSPKYLFRKEGQNVTLSCEQNLNHDAMYWYRQDPGQGLRLIYYSQIVNDFQKGDIAEGYSVSREKKESFPLTVTSAQKNPTAFYLCASSIEEARVSGYTFGSGTRLTVV.

The chain joins TRBV30 to TRBJ1-5; D call uncertain. CDR1 GTSNPN and CDR2 SVGIG come from the germline V gene (reference sequence). This CDR3 spans 13 amino acids. V was cut by 1 base and J by 8 bases, with 12 bases left in between. The CDR3 region has the DNA TGTGCCTGGAGTGGAACGTGGAGGGAGCCCCAGCATTTT. Its protein is CAWSGTWREPQHF.

The V call is TRBV30, the J call TRBJ2-7; 10 nucleotides align to TRBD2. From germline, CDR1 is GTSNPN and CDR2 SVGIG (reference sequence). The CDR3 runs to 13 residues. The J segment lost 6 bases and the V segment lost 4 bases, leaving 6 bases of the junction unmatched. The CDR3 loop reads CAWKVAGGREQYF. In DNA, the CDR3 is TGTGCCTGGAAGGTAGCGGGAGGCCGCGAGCAGTACTTC.

This chain joins TRBV5-4 and TRBJ1-4; D unresolved. This CDR3 contains 14 residues. Trimming left V 1 base short and J 8 bases short, with 12 bases between. CDR1 and CDR2 from the germline V gene are SGHNT and YYREEE (reference sequence). The CDR3 DNA follows: TGTGCCAGCAGCTTGAGCGGAACGGGGGAAAAACTGTTTTTT. Translation gives CASSLSGTGEKLFF.

The chain recombines TRBV11-2 with TRBJ2-1; D perhaps matches TRBD2 (5 bases). CDR3 size: 13 residues. The V end was cut by 5 bases, the J end by 9 bases, with 14 bases between. Germline CDR1 reads SGHAT; CDR2 reads FQNNGV. CDR3: CASSAPAATEQFF. The CDR3 DNA reads as TGTGCCAGCAGCGCCCCAGCGGCAACTGAGCAGTTCTTC.

This chain's CDR3 is CASSFRGPYNEQFF. CDR3 DNA: TGTGCCAGCAGCTTTAGGGGGCCCTACAATGAGCAGTTCTTC. The rearrangement uses TRBV13 and TRBJ2-1, with 7 nucleotides matching TRBD1. The trim removed 3 bases at V and 2 bases at J, leaving 1 base unmatched. This CDR3 has 14 residues. Germline CDR1 reads PRHDT; CDR2 reads FYEKMQ (reference sequence).

The CDR3 DNA is TGTGCCAGCAGCTTAGGACAGGGTACCTACGAGCAGTACTTC. As protein: CASSLGQGTYEQYF. This chain uses TRBV7-3 with TRBJ2-7, with 8 bases identical to TRBD1. Germline CDR1 SGHTA, CDR2 FQGTGA. J was trimmed by 2 bases and V by 2 bases; bases with no gene match: 2. This CDR3 has 14 amino acids. Looking up the rest from reference TRBV7-3 and TRBJ2-7 gives the full variable domain: GAGVSQTPSNKVTEKGKYVELRCDPISGHTALYWYRQSLGQGPEFLIYFQGTGAADDSGLPNDRFFAVRPEGSVSTLKIQRTERGDSAVYLCASSLGQGTYEQYFGPGTRLTVT.